This record concerns one TCR beta chain sequence. Its antigen remains unknown. Runs used v3.0 of the immunoSEQ assay and were done at survey level. Generated by immunoSEQ multiplex PCR, the TCRdb table keeps only in-frame clones and is missing some. The sample includes 30,000 to 40,000 clones, roughly 87% of them seen just once. The entry originates in a study of long-term antiretroviral therapy in people with HIV. Study-wide context: In the earliest collections, sampling predates the 2015 immediate-ART recommendation by about a decade.

CDR1 and CDR2 (germline): MDHEN, SYDVKM. V lost 4 bases and J lost 2, with 15 bases in between. The CDR3 extends over 15 amino acids. Study observations and caveats: Clonal populations expanded prior to ART predominated within the repertoire at all time points.

Donors each had at least one pre-ART PBMC sample and at least two post-ART ones. This chain links TRBV28 with TRBJ2-7; D is perhaps TRBD1 or TRBD2 (5 bases each). Sequenced material: unsorted PBMCs, taken 1 year after starting antiretroviral therapy. This clonotype was obtained from a man aged 18 to 29 with HIV. CDR3 residues: CASSWPGRQAYEQYF. CDR3 coding DNA: TGTGCCAGCAGTTGGCCGGGACGCCAAGCCTACGAGCAGTACTTC.